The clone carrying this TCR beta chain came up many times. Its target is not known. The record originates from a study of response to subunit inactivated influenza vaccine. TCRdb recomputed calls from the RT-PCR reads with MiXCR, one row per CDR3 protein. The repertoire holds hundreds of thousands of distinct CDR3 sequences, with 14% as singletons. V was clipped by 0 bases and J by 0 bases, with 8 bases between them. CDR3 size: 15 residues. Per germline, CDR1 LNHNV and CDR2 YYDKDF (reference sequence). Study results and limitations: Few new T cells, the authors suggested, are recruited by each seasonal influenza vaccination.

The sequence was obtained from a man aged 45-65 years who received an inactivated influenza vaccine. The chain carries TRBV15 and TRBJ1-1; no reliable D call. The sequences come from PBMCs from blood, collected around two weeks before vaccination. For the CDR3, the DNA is TGTGCCACCAGCAGAGATATAACGGTGAACACTGAAGCTTTCTTT. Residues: CATSRDITVNTEAFF.